This T cell receptor (beta chain) was sequenced for a study of blood T cells in healthy people across ages. General study results and limits: More naive CD4+ cells and higher diversity marked long-lived donors relative to aged donors.

A second 7 to 11 cycle PCR used barcoded and J-beta primers. The template-switch adaptor, which had 12 random nucleotides, put a tag on each cDNA molecule. One entry per CDR3 protein, called by TCRdb with MiXCR from the 5' RACE reads. The sample consists of approximately 1.5 million distinct CDR3 sequences, 34% of them appearing once. Remarks on this clonotype: Its target is not known.

Germline CDR1 and CDR2: ENHRY and SYGVKD. J was trimmed by 6 bases and V by 8 bases; bases with no gene match: 11. The CDR3 is made up of 14 amino acids. The extraction recovered at least 5 micrograms of total RNA per sample. The sample consisted of blood. The TCR sequence derives from a woman aged 25 to 39 in good health. The V call is TRBV10-3, the J call TRBJ2-3, with TRBD1 matching 7 bases. The CDR3: CAIARAGTVDTQYF. The CDR3 nucleotides are TGTGCCATCGCCCGAGCTGGGACAGTGGATACGCAGTATTTT.